This passage covers 17 T cell receptor beta chains from one sample sequenced in a study of blood T cell repertoires in COVID-19. This table comes from immunoSEQ multiplex PCR, and its TCRdb copy is limited to in-frame clones, with some not included. The table has hundreds of thousands of clones, 85% to 90% seen once; the top ten hold less than 2%. The sample taken for sequencing was peripheral blood. The receptor source for this set is a woman in her 30s with COVID-19, enrolled during active disease.

The V gene is TRBV5-1, the J gene TRBJ1-6; 7 bases are a match to TRBD1. V was pared by 0 bases and J by 7 bases, with 10 bases of the junction left unmatched. This CDR3 has 17 amino acids. From germline, CDR1 is SGHRS and CDR2 YFSETQ. The CDR3 reads CASSLVEGAGQNSPLHF. The CDR3 DNA follows: TGCGCCAGCAGCTTGGTAGAGGGGGCCGGTCAAAATTCACCCCTCCACTTT. The whole variable domain, filled in from reference TRBV5-1 and TRBJ1-6, reads KAGVTQTPRYLIKTRGQQVTLSCSPISGHRSVSWYQQTPGQGLQFLFEYFSETQRNKGNFPGRFSGRQFSNSRSEMNVSTLELGDSALYLCASSLVEGAGQNSPLHFGNGTRLTVT.

The chain couples TRBV28 to TRBJ1-2, with 9 bases that match TRBD1. The CDR3 has 14 residues. CDR1 is MDHEN and CDR2 is SYDVKM in the germline V gene. V dropped 4 bases and J dropped 8; count of bases not matched to a gene: 8. CDR3 nucleotides: TGTGCCAGCAGTTATAGGGACAGGGTCCCAGGCTACACCTTC. Its translation: CASSYRDRVPGYTF.

This clone appeared a single time. The chain employs TRBV20-1 and TRBJ2-3; D is possibly TRBD2 (7 bases). The germline gives CDR1 DFQATT, CDR2 SNEGSKA (reference sequence). V lost 3 bases and J lost 6, with 19 bases in between. The CDR3 has 15 residues. The CDR3, as DNA: TGCAGTGCTAGTCTGGCGGGGGCAAAAGGTGATACGCAGTATTTT. Translation: CSASLAGAKGDTQYF.

The V gene is TRBV21-1, the J gene TRBJ2-1; the table's D gene call, TRBD2, was not cross checked with the DNA. TRBV21-1 is a pseudogene. The CDR3 is made up of 15 amino acids. The chain's CDR3 is CASSKIYKSYNEQFF. In DNA form, the CDR3 reads TGTGCCAGCAGCAAAATCTATAAGTCTTACAATGAGCAGTTCTTC.

In regard to this clone: Other DNA variants within this sample encode the same CDR3. The chain couples TRBV2 to TRBJ1-2; D unresolved. Looked up from germline, CDR1 is SNHLY and CDR2 is FYNNEI. V was trimmed by 8 bases and J by 1 base, leaving 8 bases between them. This CDR3 spans 12 amino acids. The CDR3, as DNA: TGTGCCAGCTCAGCGGGTAACTATGGCTACACCTTC. It specifies CASSAGNYGYTF.

About this clone: The same CDR3 arises from other DNA sequences in this sample as well. The chain has TRBV5-1 and TRBJ2-3; unclear D gene. Trimming left V 0 bases short and J 3 bases short, with 11 bases between. CDR3 length equals 15 residues. Per the germline V gene, CDR1 is SGHRS and CDR2 is YFSETQ. The CDR3 bases are TGCGCCAGCAGCTTGGCTCGAGGCCGTACAGATACGCAGTATTTT. Translated: CASSLARGRTDTQYF.

The CDR3 bases are TGTGCCAGCAGCCAAGGAGGGGGCCCGAGGGAGCAGTACTTC. Amino acids: CASSQGGGPREQYF. This chain connects TRBV3-1 (or the pseudogene TRBV3-2) to TRBJ2-7; 7 positions agree with TRBD1. V was pared by 1 base and J by 7 bases, with 7 bases of the junction left unmatched. This CDR3 comprises 14 residues. CDR1 is LGHDT, CDR2 YNNKEL, per germline (reference sequence).

This clone was found a few times. The chain links TRBV4-3 to TRBJ1-6; D gene unclear. Germline CDR1 LGHNA, CDR2 YSLEER. The CDR3 extends over 16 amino acids. The V gene lost 1 base and the J gene lost 7 bases, with 14 bases spanning the gap. The CDR3 spells CASSQVSQASNSPLHF. The CDR3 DNA sequence: TGCGCCAGCAGCCAAGTATCCCAGGCGTCGAATTCACCCCTCCACTTT.

This chain links TRBV6-2 or TRBV6-3 with TRBJ1-5; tentative D call: TRBD1 (6 bases). The CDR3 sequence is 18 residues long. Germline lookup yields CDR1 MNHEY and CDR2 SVGEGT. Trimming removed 6 bases from V and 0 bases from J, with 21 bases in between. CDR3 protein: CASSYLTQGLYSNQPQHF. The CDR3, as DNA: TGTGCCAGCAGCTATCTGACCCAGGGGCTGTATAGCAATCAGCCCCAGCATTTT.

In this sample, this clone turned up once. This sequence joins TRBV5-1 and TRBJ1-2; 11 bases are a match to TRBD1. This CDR3 is 16 amino acids long. Germline CDR1 SGHRS, CDR2 YFSETQ. Trimming removed 4 bases from V and 4 bases from J; junction bases left unmatched: 9. CDR3 sequence: CASSPGTGGDFYGYTF. CDR3 sequence (DNA): TGCGCCAGCAGCCCCGGGACAGGGGGAGACTTCTATGGCTACACCTTC.

The chain joins TRBV7-7 to TRBJ2-5; no firm D call. Germline loops: CDR1 SSHAT, CDR2 FNYEAQ (reference sequence). The CDR3 sequence is 13 residues long. Trimming removed 2 bases at V and 1 base at J, with 5 bases between. CDR3 protein: CASSLTFQETQYF. The CDR3 DNA sequence: TGTGCCAGCAGCTTAACTTTCCAAGAGACCCAGTACTTC.

In nucleotides, the CDR3 is TGTGCCACCAGCAGAGATCAGGGGGCATCTGGCTACACCTTC. This gives the protein CATSRDQGASGYTF. The gene calls are TRBV15 and TRBJ1-2, with TRBD1 identical over 8 bases. The CDR3 is made up of 14 amino acids. Germline-derived CDR1 and CDR2 are LNHNV and YYDKDF (reference sequence). After removal of 0 bases from V and 7 bases from J, the junction contained 4 bases not matched to a gene.

The chain has TRBV11-3 and TRBJ1-3; unclear D gene. Germline values: CDR1 SGHNT, CDR2 YENEEA. The CDR3 contains 14 residues. V was trimmed by 2 bases and J by 0 bases, leaving 5 bases between them. DNA of the CDR3: TGTGCCAGCAGCTTACGGAGCTCTGGAAACACCATATATTTT. This sequence encodes CASSLRSSGNTIYF.

V and J are TRBV5-4 and TRBJ2-2, with a possible D match to TRBD2 (6 bases). The V and J ends lost 3 bases and 3 bases respectively, with 15 bases between them. In germline, CDR1 is SGHNT, CDR2 YYREEE (reference sequence). The CDR3 is 16 amino acids. In DNA, the CDR3 is TGTGCCAGCAGCTCACCGGCTAGCGTGGACACCGGGGAGCTGTTTTTT. Translating it yields CASSSPASVDTGELFF.

The rearrangement links TRBV13 to TRBJ2-7, with a tentative D call TRBD1 (7 bases). Germline V gives CDR1 PRHDT, CDR2 FYEKMQ (reference sequence). The CDR3 has 14 amino acids. The germline V and J ends were trimmed by 5 bases and 1 base, with 12 bases remaining between them. The CDR3 DNA reads as TGTGCCAGCAGCACGGGGGACAGTTCCTACGAGCAGTACTTC. It encodes CASSTGDSSYEQYF.

J is TRBJ2-7 and V is TRBV5-6, with D perhaps matching TRBD1 (6 bases). The CDR3 length is 16 residues. Germline V gene sequence: CDR1 SGHDT, CDR2 YYEEEE. V was cut by 3 bases and J by 4 bases, with 20 bases left in between. The CDR3 reads CASSYLGQTTPYEQYV. CDR3 bases: TGTGCCAGCAGCTACCTTGGACAGACTACTCCTTACGAGCAGTACGTC.

The rearrangement uses TRBV18 and TRBJ2-7, with 9 bases identical to TRBD1. Germline V CDR1 and CDR2: KGHSH, LQKENI. Trimming removed 6 bases from V and 5 bases from J; junction bases left unmatched: 5. The CDR3 sequence is 13 residues long. The CDR3 sequence: CASSLDRGDEQYV. CDR3 sequence (DNA): TGTGCCAGCTCCTTGGACAGGGGAGACGAGCAGTACGTC.